This entry describes one T cell receptor beta chain. Germline V lookup: CDR1 SGHVS, CDR2 FQNEAQ. Trimming removed 5 bases at V and 9 bases at J, with 14 bases between. The CDR3 has 13 amino acids. The sample comes from a study of T cell changes during pregnancy in multiple sclerosis. Generated by immunoSEQ multiplex PCR, the TCRdb table keeps only in-frame clones and is missing some. The sample lists roughly 45,000 clones; around 95% were seen once. V usage is TRBV7-8 and J usage is TRBJ2-4, with D possibly being TRBD2 (6 bases). The clonotype comes from a female donor with multiple sclerosis, enrolled in a pregnancy study. Sequencing was performed on CD8+ T cells from peripheral blood mononuclear cells, taken after pregnancy. In DNA form, the CDR3 reads TGTGCCAGCAGCCCGACTTCGGGGGTCATTCAGTACTTC. Translation: CASSPTSGVIQYF. The whole variable domain, filled in from reference TRBV7-8 and TRBJ2-4, reads GAGVSQSPRYKVAKRGQDVALRCDPISGHVSLFWYQQALGQGPEFLTYFQNEAQLDKSGLPSDRFFAERPEGSVSTLKIQRTQQEDSAVYLCASSPTSGVIQYFGAGTRLSVL.